What follows are 32 T cell receptor beta chains derived from one specimen sequenced in a study of T cell responses to AZD1222 COVID-19 vaccine. Generated by immunoSEQ multiplex PCR, the TCRdb table keeps only in-frame clones and is missing some. The sample includes more than 95,000 clones, nearly 95% of them seen just once. The source was peripheral blood, collected on day 0 of AZD1222 vaccination. These receptors were collected from an adult in good health.

The chain uses TRBV19 and TRBJ1-2; 8 bases map to TRBD1. The length of the CDR3 is 12 residues. With 5 bases clipped from V and 6 bases from J, the junction kept 2 bases outside the gene matches. CDR1 LNHDA and CDR2 SQIVND come from the germline V gene (reference sequence). The CDR3 region has the DNA TGTGCCAGTAGTCGGACAGGGAATGGCTACACCTTC. This encodes CASSRTGNGYTF.

V gene TRBV6-1 combines with J gene TRBJ2-7; D gene unclear. This CDR3 is built from 13 residues. V was pared by 0 bases and J by 6 bases, with 9 bases between. CDR1 and CDR2 (germline): MNHNS, SASEGT. CDR3 in amino acids: CASSEAEWGEQYF. CDR3 DNA: TGTGCCAGCAGTGAAGCGGAGTGGGGCGAGCAGTACTTC.

This sequence joins TRBV6-2 or TRBV6-3 and TRBJ2-2; TRBD2 agrees at 14 bases. There are 18 residues in the CDR3. Germline CDR1 is MNHEY and CDR2 is SVGEGT. With 2 bases clipped from V and 9 bases from J, the junction kept 11 bases outside the gene matches. The CDR3 coding sequence is TGTGCCAGCAGTTACCGACTAGCGGGAGGGCCCCGTCACCGGGAGCTGTTTTTT. Its translation is CASSYRLAGGPRHRELFF.

This clone occurred once. CDR3 region: CASSHGRVGGEQFF. The DNA for the CDR3 is TGTGCCAGCAGCCACGGGAGGGTCGGTGGTGAGCAGTTCTTC. The J gene is TRBJ2-1, the V gene TRBV3-1 (or the pseudogene TRBV3-2), with TRBD2 matching 8 bases. Germline V gene sequence: CDR1 LGHDT, CDR2 YNNKEL (reference sequence). This CDR3 is 14 amino acids long. V was pared by 3 bases and J by 9 bases, with 7 bases of the junction left unmatched.

The chain links TRBV2 to TRBJ1-1, with TRBD1 identical over 10 bases. Trimming at V came to 6 bases and at J to 5 bases, leaving 9 bases not matched to a gene. Germline CDR1 and CDR2: SNHLY and FYNNEI. The CDR3 contains 15 residues. In DNA, the CDR3 is TGTGCCAGCAGCGGGACAGGGGTTGTGGGTACTGAAGCTTTCTTT. Translating it yields CASSGTGVVGTEAFF.

The chain carries TRBV21-1 and TRBJ1-2. TRBV21-1 is a documented pseudogene. This CDR3 has 15 residues. CDR3 sequence reads: CASSRPIVYNYGYTF. CDR3 sequence (DNA): TGTGCCAGCAGCAGACCGATCGTCTATAACTATGGCTACACCTTC.

This clone was detected once. The J gene is TRBJ1-6, the V gene TRBV27; D is unresolved. The CDR3 extends over 15 amino acids. V was clipped by 4 bases and J by 14 bases, with 21 bases between them. CDR1 and CDR2 (germline): MNHEY, SMNVEV (reference sequence). The CDR3 bases are TGTGCCAGCAGTTATGCCCTCGGAGACATCAGGACCCTCCACTTT. It specifies CASSYALGDIRTLHF.

This clone has just a few counts. The V call is TRBV7-9, the J call TRBJ1-5; D might be TRBD1 (5 bases). Per germline, CDR1 SEHNR and CDR2 FQNEAQ (reference sequence). This CDR3 is built from 13 residues. Trimming took off 4 bases at V and 7 bases at J, with 11 bases between the two ends. The CDR3: CASSYGGEQPQHF. The CDR3 DNA reads TGTGCCAGCAGCTACGGGGGGGAACAGCCCCAGCATTTT. The full variable domain, rest sourced from reference TRBV7-9 and TRBJ1-5, is DTGVSQNPRHKITKRGQNVTFRCDPISEHNRLYWYRQTLGQGPEFLTYFQNEAQLEKSRLLSDRFSAERPKGSFSTLEIQRTEQGDSAMYLCASSYGGEQPQHFGDGTRLSIL.

This chain links TRBV28 with TRBJ1-4; no firm D call. The CDR3 runs to 13 residues. Trimming cost V 6 bases and J 8 bases, with 13 bases left between them. CDR1 MDHEN and CDR2 SYDVKM come from the germline V gene. The CDR3 reads CASSVKNSEKLFF. CDR3 DNA: TGTGCCAGCAGCGTTAAGAACTCGGAAAAACTGTTTTTT.

This clone was observed a single time. The V gene is TRBV2, the J gene TRBJ2-5; 11 bases are a match to TRBD2. Germline CDR1 and CDR2: SNHLY and FYNNEI. J gave up 2 bases and V 6 bases, and 5 bases lay outside the gene matches. The CDR3 is 15 amino acids. CDR3 DNA: TGTGCCAGCAGAGATCGACTAGCGGGACAAGAGACCCAGTACTTC. Translated, it gives CASRDRLAGQETQYF.

This sequence joins TRBV19 and TRBJ2-7, with TRBD1 matching 8 bases. Per germline, CDR1 LNHDA and CDR2 SQIVND (reference sequence). The CDR3 is made up of 16 amino acids. J lost 2 bases, V lost 4 bases, and 10 bases had no gene match. The CDR3 DNA reads as TGTGCCAGTAGTACCACAGGGGGGCCTCTAGCCTACGAGCAGTACTTC. Translation: CASSTTGGPLAYEQYF.

V and J are TRBV2 and TRBJ2-5; D remains ambiguous. Germline CDR1 and CDR2: SNHLY and FYNNEI. V lost 8 bases and J 3 bases, leaving 16 bases between the germline ends. This CDR3 has 14 residues. In DNA, the CDR3 is TGTGCCAGCTCGGGTCCCGGCCCTAAAGAGACCCAGTACTTC. It yields the protein CASSGPGPKETQYF.

The genes are TRBV7-9 and TRBJ2-1; 10 bases match TRBD1. Germline loops: CDR1 SEHNR, CDR2 FQNEAQ (reference sequence). V shed 1 base and J 3 bases; nucleotides not matched to a gene: 6. The CDR3 is 17 amino acids. The CDR3 nucleotides are TGTGCCAGCAGCTTAGGCCCCCGGGACAGGGGCTACAATGAGCAGTTCTTC. Translation gives CASSLGPRDRGYNEQFF.

This clone appeared a few times. This sequence joins TRBV29-1 and TRBJ2-2; TRBD1 is a possible D gene (5 bases). Trimming took 3 bases from V and 1 from J, leaving 9 bases between them. Looked up from germline, CDR1 is SQVTM and CDR2 is ANQGSEA. The CDR3 covers 14 residues. CDR3 nucleotides: TGCAGCGTTGACGCAGGGATGAACACCGGGGAGCTGTTTTTT. It encodes CSVDAGMNTGELFF.

CDR3 residues: CAFLSVAGRRTDTQYF. CDR3 DNA: TGTGCCTTCCTAAGCGTGGCGGGGAGACGCACAGATACGCAGTATTTT. The chain recombines TRBV30 with TRBJ2-3; D might be TRBD2 (6 bases). CDR1 GTSNPN and CDR2 SVGIG come from the germline V gene (reference sequence). Trimming left V 7 bases short and J 1 base short, with 21 bases between. This CDR3 is 16 amino acids long.

The CDR3 sequence is CASSGQAGNQPQHF. CDR3 bases: TGTGCCAGCAGCGGACAGGCAGGCAATCAGCCCCAGCATTTT. The gene calls are TRBV6-4 and TRBJ1-5; 7 positions agree with TRBD1. The CDR3 totals 14 residues. CDR1 and CDR2 from the germline V gene are MRHNA and SNTAGT. J lost 2 bases, V lost 6 bases, and 4 bases had no gene match.

The chain combines TRBV15 with TRBJ2-4; 8 bases match TRBD1. CDR1 is LNHNV, CDR2 YYDKDF, per germline (reference sequence). The trim removed 1 base at V and 4 bases at J, leaving 3 bases unmatched. The CDR3 extends over 15 amino acids. The CDR3 DNA reads TGTGCCACCAGCAGAGGAGACAGGGGAAAAAACATTCAGTACTTC. The encoded protein is CATSRGDRGKNIQYF.

The chain carries TRBV29-1 and TRBJ2-1; a possible D gene is TRBD1 (6 bases). Per the germline V gene, CDR1 is SQVTM and CDR2 is ANQGSEA. The V end lost 3 bases, the J end lost 6 bases, and 12 bases lay between the germline ends. This CDR3 region has 13 residues. The CDR3: CSVDRGPGNEQFF. CDR3 sequence (DNA): TGCAGCGTTGACAGGGGCCCGGGCAATGAGCAGTTCTTC.

The V call is TRBV5-4, the J call TRBJ2-3; possibly TRBD2 for D (5 bases). Germline CDR1 reads SGHNT; CDR2 reads YYREEE (reference sequence). V was shortened by 3 bases and J by 1 base, with 21 bases between the two germline ends. There are 18 residues in the CDR3. The CDR3 spells CASSSASKGGPGTDTQYF. The CDR3 nucleotides are TGTGCCAGCAGCTCCGCATCGAAAGGAGGACCCGGCACAGATACGCAGTATTTT.

This clone appeared a single time. The chain employs TRBV15 and TRBJ1-2, with 8 bases lining up with TRBD1. The CDR3 extends over 14 amino acids. V trimming: 4 bases; J trimming: 4 bases; junction bases outside the gene matches: 5. The V gene's germline CDR1 is LNHNV and CDR2 YYDKDF (reference sequence). The CDR3 nucleotides are TGTGCCACCAGCAAGAGGACAGGGTTCTATGGCTACACCTTC. Translation: CATSKRTGFYGYTF.

The CDR3 DNA sequence: TGTGCCAGCAGCCCCTCCATGACAGGGGCCTACGAGCAGTACTTC. Its translation: CASSPSMTGAYEQYF. V usage is TRBV11-2 and J usage is TRBJ2-7; 8 bases are a match to TRBD1. The CDR3 sequence is 15 residues long. V trimming: 5 bases; J trimming: 2 bases; junction bases outside the gene matches: 8. CDR1 is SGHAT, CDR2 FQNNGV, per germline.

As DNA, the CDR3 is TGTGCCAGCAGCTTTTATAGCGGGGGGGGAGAGACCCAGTACTTC. It codes for CASSFYSGGGETQYF. The chain employs TRBV5-6 and TRBJ2-5; 11 bases are a match to TRBD2. The CDR3 extends over 15 amino acids. The V and J ends lost 2 bases and 4 bases, in that order; junction bases with no gene match: 4. Germline-derived CDR1 and CDR2 are SGHDT and YYEEEE.

The chain uses TRBV7-2 and TRBJ2-3; TRBD2 agrees at 14 bases. The ends lost 2 bases at V and 2 bases at J; junction bases unmatched: 6. The CDR3 is 18 amino acids. Germline V gene sequence: CDR1 SGHTA, CDR2 FQGNSA. The CDR3 protein is CASSLRLAGGGNTDTQYF. The CDR3 coding sequence is TGTGCCAGCAGCTTAAGACTAGCGGGAGGGGGGAACACAGATACGCAGTATTTT.

The CDR3 sequence is CASATTGGDEQFF. The CDR3 coding sequence is TGTGCTAGTGCTACGACAGGGGGCGATGAGCAGTTCTTC. The chain joins TRBV12-5 to TRBJ2-1, with 10 positions matching TRBD1. The germline V gene encodes CDR1 LGHNT and CDR2 FRNRAP. The J segment lost 8 bases and the V segment lost 7 bases, leaving 5 bases of the junction unmatched. The CDR3 is 13 amino acids.

J is TRBJ1-4 and V is TRBV6-2 or TRBV6-3; no reliable D call. The CDR3 is 13 residues long. V gave up 2 bases and J gave up 8 bases, with 9 bases separating them. The germline CDR1 and CDR2 sequences are MNHEY and SVGEGT. CDR3 bases: TGTGCCAGCAGTTACCGTCAGGAGGAAAAACTGTTTTTT. This codes for CASSYRQEEKLFF.

V is TRBV9 and J is TRBJ2-5, with TRBD2 matching 9 bases. The CDR3 consists of 15 residues. Germline V gene data show CDR1 as SGDLS and CDR2 as YYNGEE. J lost 5 bases, V lost 2 bases, and 7 bases had no gene match. This CDR3 reads CASSVDSGRGETQYF. CDR3 sequence (DNA): TGTGCCAGCAGCGTGGATAGCGGGAGAGGTGAGACCCAGTACTTC.

The chain couples TRBV18 to TRBJ2-2, with TRBD2 as a possible D gene (6 bases). Germline V gene lookup returns CDR1 KGHSH and CDR2 LQKENI. V was pared by 0 bases and J by 4 bases, with 12 bases between. CDR3 length: 16 residues. The CDR3 loop is CASSPPGPEGTGELFF. As DNA, the CDR3 is TGTGCCAGCTCACCACCGGGTCCGGAGGGCACCGGGGAGCTGTTTTTT.

J is TRBJ1-4 and V is TRBV24-1, with 7 positions matching TRBD1. CDR1 is KGHDR and CDR2 is SFDVKD in the germline V gene. The length of the CDR3 is 17 residues. V dropped 2 bases and J dropped 8; count of bases not matched to a gene: 13. CDR3 DNA: TGTGCCACCAGTGATTCCCAGGGGGATTCATTTGGGGAAAAACTGTTTTTT. It encodes CATSDSQGDSFGEKLFF.

The chain couples TRBV6-6 to TRBJ2-1, with 9 bases fitting TRBD2. The CDR3 runs to 14 residues. V trimming: 6 bases; J trimming: 5 bases; junction bases outside the gene matches: 5. CDR1 and CDR2 (germline): MNHNY, SVGAGI (reference sequence). CDR3 DNA: TGTGCCAGCAGACGACTAGCGGAAAACAATGAGCAGTTCTTC. Protein: CASRRLAENNEQFF.

The chain has TRBV2 and TRBJ2-3; TRBD2 matches at 11 bases. V trimming: 8 bases; J trimming: 6 bases; junction bases outside the gene matches: 13. The CDR3 loop spans 16 amino acids. Germline-derived CDR1 and CDR2 are SNHLY and FYNNEI. The CDR3 spells CASDKQGLADGDTQYF. CDR3 nucleotides: TGTGCCAGCGATAAGCAGGGACTAGCGGATGGGGATACGCAGTATTTT.

This rearrangement joins TRBV19 to TRBJ2-5; 9 bases map to TRBD2. This CDR3 region has 16 residues. The trim removed 3 bases at V and 2 bases at J, leaving 7 bases unmatched. CDR1 and CDR2 (germline): LNHDA, SQIVND (reference sequence). CDR3 amino acids: CASSIRTSDSQETQYF. As DNA, the CDR3 is TGTGCCAGTAGTATTCGGACTAGCGATTCTCAAGAGACCCAGTACTTC.

This chain links TRBV7-6 with TRBJ2-2; 8 bases agree with TRBD2. This CDR3 is 16 amino acids long. The V gene's germline CDR1 is SGHVS and CDR2 FNYEAQ. V was pared by 2 bases and J by 0 bases, with 2 bases of the junction left unmatched. The CDR3 DNA reads as TGTGCCAGCAGCTTATCCGGGGGGGCGAACACCGGGGAGCTGTTTTTT. The encoded protein is CASSLSGGANTGELFF.